This record concerns one TCR beta chain sequence. The antigen is undetermined. Culture lasted roughly eleven days before CD4+ T cell isolation. Half-medium replacement with IL-2 medium occurred on days 3 and 7. Sequencing was performed with immunoSEQ multiplex PCR; in TCRdb, only in-frame clones are kept and a portion is missing. The data contain about 38,000 clones, roughly 82% of them singletons. This entry is derived from a study of vaccination effects on CD4 cells after COVID-19. Germline CDR1 is MNHNS and CDR2 is SASEGT. V lost 3 bases, J lost 2 bases, and 10 bases stayed unmatched. The CDR3 is made up of 18 amino acids. Overall study findings and caveats: Clones induced by infection and by vaccine showed marked clonal contraction late after vaccination. Cross-reactivity with common cold coronaviruses was shown by only 1 of 255 vaccine-induced clones in healthy vaccinees.

Here the sequenced sample was CD4+ T cells from PBMCs cultured without peptide, taken before COVID-19 vaccination. This chain links TRBV6-1 with TRBJ1-5, with 10 bases matching TRBD1. This TCR was sampled from a human donor who received a COVID-19 vaccine. The CDR3 DNA follows: TGTGCCAGCAGTGAGGCCGGGACAGGGGTATCCGGCAATCAGCCCCAGCATTTT. The encoded protein is CASSEAGTGVSGNQPQHF.